The 28 T cell receptor beta chains reported below all come from one sample, sequenced in a study of technical replicates of blood from several donors. Sequencing was performed with immunoSEQ multiplex PCR; in TCRdb, only in-frame clones are kept and a portion is missing. Of about 73,000 clones listed, roughly nine tenths are singletons. The sequenced material came from PBMCs. These receptors all stem from a human donor in good health. Some clones in this sample may be carry-over from other donors' samples.

The gene calls are TRBV4-3 and TRBJ2-1; D uncertain. The CDR3 has 13 amino acids. Germline CDR1 LGHNA, CDR2 YSLEER. V lost 0 bases and J lost 8, with 8 bases in between. In nucleotides, the CDR3 is TGCGCCAGCAGCCAAGATCCTCCCGATGAGCAGTTCTTC. Protein product: CASSQDPPDEQFF.

This clone was seen a single time. This rearrangement joins TRBV7-9 to TRBJ1-1; D is unresolved. Trimming stripped 5 bases from V and 10 bases from J, with 17 bases between. Germline V gives CDR1 SEHNR, CDR2 FQNEAQ (reference sequence). The CDR3 loop spans 13 amino acids. CDR3 sequence (DNA): TGTGCCAGCAGCCCCGCGGGTTCGGTCGGAGCTTTCTTT. Translated, it gives CASSPAGSVGAFF.

V usage is TRBV7-8 and J usage is TRBJ1-2; 8 bases map to TRBD1. Germline V gene data show CDR1 as SGHVS and CDR2 as FQNEAQ. This CDR3 is 16 amino acids long. The ends lost 5 bases at V and 0 bases at J; junction bases unmatched: 8. In DNA, the CDR3 is TGTGCCAGCAGCACCCGACAGGGGCAGACTAACTATGGCTACACCTTC. Translation gives CASSTRQGQTNYGYTF.

The chain joins TRBV5-1 to TRBJ2-3; 8 nucleotides agree with TRBD2. Germline V gives CDR1 SGHRS, CDR2 YFSETQ. Trimming at V came to 4 bases and at J to 4 bases, leaving 5 bases not matched to a gene. CDR3 length: 14 residues. The CDR3 sequence: CASSAGGYADTQYF. The CDR3 DNA reads as TGCGCCAGCAGCGCGGGGGGTTATGCAGATACGCAGTATTTT.

This clone was seen once. V is TRBV10-3 and J is TRBJ1-2; 9 bases map to TRBD1. V lost 6 bases to trimming and J lost 0 bases; unmatched junction nucleotides: 14. The CDR3 is made up of 18 amino acids. Looked up from germline, CDR1 is ENHRY and CDR2 is SYGVKD. CDR3 amino acids: CAIRDRGPGQSTNYGYTF. DNA of the CDR3: TGTGCCATCAGGGACAGGGGTCCGGGTCAATCAACTAACTATGGCTACACCTTC.

The CDR3 reads CASSYSGTGTSYEQYF. CDR3 coding DNA: TGTGCCAGCAGTTACTCCGGGACAGGGACGTCCTACGAGCAGTACTTC. V gene TRBV6-6 combines with J gene TRBJ2-7; 9 bases are a match to TRBD1. Germline V CDR1 and CDR2: MNHNY, SVGAGI (reference sequence). This CDR3 is built from 16 residues. V lost 0 bases and J lost 1; bases outside the gene matches: 4.

The V and J genes are TRBV19 and TRBJ2-3, with D possibly TRBD1 on 6 matching bases. V was shortened by 5 bases and J by 3 bases, with 9 bases between the two germline ends. Germline V lookup: CDR1 LNHDA, CDR2 SQIVND (reference sequence). The CDR3 is 13 residues long. The CDR3: CASSETGTDTQYF. Written as DNA, the CDR3 is TGTGCCAGTAGTGAAACAGGGACAGATACGCAGTATTTT.

The chain has TRBV27 and TRBJ2-7; 10 nucleotides match TRBD1. V trimming: 2 bases; J trimming: 4 bases; junction bases outside the gene matches: 2. CDR1 and CDR2 (germline): MNHEY, SMNVEV (reference sequence). The CDR3 extends over 14 amino acids. The DNA for the CDR3 is TGTGCCAGCAGTTTAGGACAGGGGGGATACGAGCAGTACTTC. It is translated as CASSLGQGGYEQYF.

Written as DNA, the CDR3 is TGTGCCAGCAGCTCAGGATCAAACAATGAGCAGTTCTTC. Translating it yields CASSSGSNNEQFF. This chain connects TRBV7-3 to TRBJ2-1; D remains unclear. Germline CDR1 reads SGHTA; CDR2 reads FQGTGA. This CDR3 is built from 13 residues. V was clipped by 4 bases and J by 5 bases, with 9 bases between them.

This clone was seen only once. The gene calls are TRBV2 and TRBJ2-6, with D possibly matching TRBD1 (5 bases). In germline, CDR1 is SNHLY, CDR2 FYNNEI. The CDR3 runs to 16 residues. V was pared by 8 bases and J by 4 bases, with 18 bases between. CDR3 sequence reads: CASHGAQGSGANVLTF. The CDR3, as DNA: TGTGCCAGCCATGGGGCCCAAGGATCCGGGGCCAACGTCCTGACTTTC.

On this clone: The CDR3 end shows no conserved phenylalanine or tryptophan, and so a read error is likely. Because the CDR3's place on the DNA is in doubt, the DNA is left out and the CDR3 is given as listed by TCRdb. The V call is TRBV18, the J call TRBJ1-2; the table assigns TRBD1, which was not confirmed against the DNA. The CDR3 comprises 12 residues, both ends counted. Germline values: CDR1 KGHSH, CDR2 LQKENI. The CDR3 sequence is CASSPPAGWNPL.

The genes are TRBV7-3 and TRBJ2-1; no clear D gene. There are 15 residues in the CDR3. Trimming removed 4 bases at V and 0 bases at J, with 10 bases between. Germline CDR1 and CDR2: SGHTA and FQGTGA. CDR3 sequence: CASSSSPSSYNEQFF. CDR3 nucleotides: TGTGCCAGCAGCTCCTCTCCGAGCTCCTACAATGAGCAGTTCTTC.

The chain recombines TRBV18 with TRBJ2-1, with no clear D. Trimming left V 1 base short and J 7 bases short, with 5 bases between. Per the germline V gene, CDR1 is KGHSH and CDR2 is LQKENI. The CDR3 extends over 12 amino acids. The CDR3 DNA is TGTGCCAGCTCACCACTGAGTAATGAGCAGTTCTTC. It translates to CASSPLSNEQFF.

V is TRBV29-1 and J is TRBJ1-6, with 9 bases matching TRBD1. Looked up from germline, CDR1 is SQVTM and CDR2 is ANQGSEA. The CDR3 covers 14 residues. V shed 4 bases and J 9 bases; nucleotides not matched to a gene: 7. The CDR3 bases are TGCAGCGTTGCCTCCGGGACAGGGCGTTCACCCCTCCACTTT. Translating it yields CSVASGTGRSPLHF.

This chain links TRBV30 with TRBJ2-1; 8 bases map to TRBD2. This CDR3 contains 13 residues. From germline, CDR1 is GTSNPN and CDR2 SVGIG (reference sequence). After removal of 6 bases from V and 7 bases from J, the junction contained 8 bases not matched to a gene. The CDR3 here is CACYREGRNEQFF. The CDR3 region has the DNA TGTGCCTGCTATCGGGAGGGCCGGAATGAGCAGTTCTTC.

The rearrangement links TRBV5-8 to TRBJ2-5, with a tentative D call TRBD1 (6 bases). Germline V gene data show CDR1 as SGHTS and CDR2 as YDEGEE. This CDR3 contains 14 residues. Between the trimmed V and J ends, which lost 1 base and 5 bases, there was a span of 12 bases. The CDR3 is CASSLRGMWETQYF. For the CDR3, the DNA is TGTGCCAGCAGCTTGAGGGGGATGTGGGAGACCCAGTACTTC.

This clone showed up just once. The CDR3 sequence: CAISEGAAGGTDTQYF. CDR3 coding DNA: TGTGCCATCAGTGAAGGGGCAGCGGGAGGCACAGATACGCAGTATTTT. The J gene is TRBJ2-3, the V gene TRBV10-3; 8 bases fit TRBD2. The germline gives CDR1 ENHRY, CDR2 SYGVKD. The CDR3 runs 16 residues. The ends lost 3 bases at V and 1 base at J; junction bases unmatched: 6.

The V call is TRBV6-5, the J call TRBJ1-1; 12 positions agree with TRBD1. The CDR3 covers 16 residues. Germline CDR1 and CDR2: MNHEY and SVGAGI. V trimming: 4 bases; J trimming: 4 bases; junction bases outside the gene matches: 7. CDR3 nucleotides: TGTGCCAGCAGTTGGGGACAGGGGGCTGCAGTCACTGAAGCTTTCTTT. This sequence encodes CASSWGQGAAVTEAFF.

This clone was picked up one time. The rearrangement uses TRBV15 and TRBJ2-5; D gene uncertain. This CDR3 contains 12 residues. V lost 1 base and J lost 9, with 9 bases in between. The germline CDR1 and CDR2 sequences are LNHNV and YYDKDF (reference sequence). CDR3 bases: TGTGCCACCAGCAGAGGTGAGCGAGCCCAGTACTTC. Translation: CATSRGERAQYF.

The V call is TRBV6-6, the J call TRBJ2-7, with a possible D match to TRBD2 (7 bases). Germline V CDR1 and CDR2: MNHNY, SVGAGI (reference sequence). The CDR3 loop spans 13 amino acids. V was pared by 5 bases and J by 3 bases, with 11 bases between. The CDR3 nucleotides read TGTGCCAGCAGTGGGGGGGGGCACTACGAGCAGTACTTC. This encodes CASSGGGHYEQYF.

The chain links TRBV6-1 to TRBJ1-1, with a possible D match to TRBD1 (6 bases). CDR3 length: 15 residues. Trimming removed 4 bases at V and 4 bases at J, with 16 bases between. Germline CDR1 is MNHNS and CDR2 is SASEGT. CDR3 DNA sequence: TGTGCCAGCAGTGTACGAACTACAGGGCGCACTGAAGCTTTCTTT. Amino acids: CASSVRTTGRTEAFF.

The rearrangement links TRBV30 to TRBJ2-1; 8 bases map to TRBD2. The CDR3 extends over 14 amino acids. Germline V CDR1 and CDR2: GTSNPN, SVGIG (reference sequence). V dropped 4 bases and J dropped 7; count of bases not matched to a gene: 9. The DNA of the CDR3 is TGTGCCTGGAACTCCGGGACTAGTAGAAATGAGCAGTTCTTC. Protein: CAWNSGTSRNEQFF.

The rearrangement uses TRBV7-2 and TRBJ1-5; D gene unclear. Deletions cut 5 bases from V and 4 bases from J, with 18 bases between. This CDR3 has 16 amino acids. Germline V gene sequence: CDR1 SGHTA, CDR2 FQGNSA. CDR3 in DNA: TGTGCCAGCAGCCCCACCGGGTCCAGCCCTAATCAGCCCCAGCATTTT. It encodes CASSPTGSSPNQPQHF.

The V and J genes are TRBV4-3 and TRBJ2-7; 7 bases map to TRBD2. The J segment lost 0 bases and the V segment lost 1 base, leaving 15 bases of the junction unmatched. CDR3 size: 19 residues. Germline V CDR1 and CDR2: LGHNA, YSLEER. Written as DNA, the CDR3 is TGCGCCAGCAGCCAAGGAATCCTCTGGCGGGAGCTTCCCTCCTACGAGCAGTACTTC. Protein product: CASSQGILWRELPSYEQYF.

The chain recombines TRBV7-8 with TRBJ2-5, with TRBD2 as a possible D gene (6 bases). V shed 1 base and J shed 6 bases, with 21 bases lying between them. CDR1 and CDR2 from the germline V gene are SGHVS and FQNEAQ. The CDR3 extends over 17 amino acids. CDR3 in DNA: TGTGCCAGCAGCTTAGTTTCTGGGGGGTCCTCGCGACAGACCCAGTACTTC. Translated, it gives CASSLVSGGSSRQTQYF. Combining the CDR3 with reference TRBV7-8 and TRBJ2-5 gives the whole variable domain GAGVSQSPRYKVAKRGQDVALRCDPISGHVSLFWYQQALGQGPEFLTYFQNEAQLDKSGLPSDRFFAERPEGSVSTLKIQRTQQEDSAVYLCASSLVSGGSSRQTQYFGPGTRLLVL.

V gene TRBV4-3 combines with J gene TRBJ2-7; the match to TRBD2 covers 12 bases. From germline, CDR1 is LGHNA and CDR2 YSLEER. The CDR3 is made up of 16 amino acids. V lost 2 bases to trimming and J lost 0 bases; unmatched junction nucleotides: 2. The CDR3 DNA follows: TGCGCCAGCAGCCAACGGACTAGCGGGACCTCCTACGAGCAGTACTTC. It specifies CASSQRTSGTSYEQYF.

The rearrangement uses TRBV7-2 and TRBJ1-2, with D possibly matching TRBD1 (6 bases). Trimming cost V 5 bases and J 6 bases, with 25 bases left between them. Per germline, CDR1 SGHTA and CDR2 FQGNSA. This CDR3 has 17 residues. In nucleotides, the CDR3 is TGTGCCAGCAGCCCCGGAGATCTGTTGGGGGCGATGAATGGCTACACCTTC. Translated: CASSPGDLLGAMNGYTF.

The chain employs TRBV7-2 and TRBJ2-7; 8 nucleotides agree with TRBD2. J was trimmed by 2 bases and V by 1 base; bases with no gene match: 13. From germline, CDR1 is SGHTA and CDR2 FQGNSA. The CDR3 totals 18 residues. CDR3 nucleotides: TGTGCCAGCAGCTTAGTAGGCTCTTCCGGAGCGGGGGCCTACGAGCAGTACTTC. This translates into CASSLVGSSGAGAYEQYF.